This section outlines one TCR beta chain sequence together with its context. Looked up from germline, CDR1 is SGHTA and CDR2 is FQGNSA. The CDR3 covers 16 residues. The V end lost 2 bases, the J end lost 0 bases, and 12 bases lay between the germline ends. This sample is drawn from a study of patients and donors after allogeneic stem cell transplantation. One entry per CDR3 protein, called by TCRdb with MiXCR from the RT-PCR reads. This sample has about 960,000 distinct CDR3 sequences, with about a sixth found just once. The rearrangement links TRBV7-2 to TRBJ2-3; D ambiguous. This clonotype was obtained from a human donor who was either an allogeneic HSCT recipient or a stem cell or donor lymphocyte infusion donor (not recorded which). It is not recorded whose cells these are; they may come from a transplant donor. Sample: blood, either unsorted or a sorted T cell fraction (not recorded which). CDR3 in DNA: TGTGCCAGCAGCTTATTTGCGGTATCTAGCACAGATACGCAGTATTTT. Translation: CASSLFAVSSTDTQYF.